Detailed here is one TCR beta chain. Its matching antigen is unknown. The sample is drawn from a study of radiotherapy plus CTLA-4 blockade in lung cancer. Study-wide results and caveats: Tumor-derived TCR clones expanded in blood after radiotherapy plus ipilimumab.

From germline, CDR1 is SGHRS and CDR2 YFSETQ. Losses at the gene ends were 0 bases for V and 2 bases for J; bases not matched to a gene: 12. This CDR3 spans 18 amino acids. Here immunoSEQ multiplex PCR was the method, and the copy in TCRdb shows in-frame clones only, minus some. The sample shows roughly 110,000 clones, approximately 81% of them seen only once. The sequencing used peripheral blood, collected from a patient treated with radiotherapy plus ipilimumab. V and J are TRBV5-1 and TRBJ2-7, with TRBD2 matching over 9 bases. The clonotype comes from a human donor with non-small cell lung cancer that progressed on radiotherapy plus ipilimumab. Some clones in this sample may be carry-over from other donors' samples. CDR3 DNA: TGCGCCAGCAGCTTGGGACTAGCGGTACCTTCCACAACCTACGAGCAGTACTTC. It yields the protein CASSLGLAVPSTTYEQYF.